The 8 T cell receptor beta chains presented below share a single source sample, sequenced in a study of cytomegalovirus exposure and HLA in healthy donors (dated by TCRdb to about 2017). The receptor library was made with the immunoSEQ multiplex PCR assay. For the multiplex PCR, a mixture combining 60 forward primers for TCR Vbeta segments and 13 reverse primers for TCR Jbeta segments was used. In its TCRdb copy, this immuneACCESS table keeps in-frame sequences only and misses some clones. Where compared with another copy, unresolved V genes explain less than half of these, and the others have no known cause. This sample lists 74,000 or so clones; 78% were detected once. The ten largest make up 4.5% to 7% of the sample. The sequenced material came from PBMCs. The receptors originated from a male donor in good health and CMV-seropositive.

This clone was counted at least ten times. This chain links TRBV7-9 with TRBJ1-5; D is unclear. CDR3 size: 12 residues. Trimming shortened V by 1 base and J by 6 bases, and 4 bases separated the two germline ends. Germline V lookup: CDR1 SEHNR, CDR2 FQNEAQ (reference sequence). CDR3 nucleotides: TGTGCCAGCAGCTTAGGCGGTCAGCCCCAGCATTTT. Protein sequence: CASSLGGQPQHF.

The chain has TRBV5-1 and TRBJ2-7, with 8 bases lining up with TRBD2. Germline values: CDR1 SGHRS, CDR2 YFSETQ. The CDR3 is 17 residues long. V was clipped by 1 base and J by 0 bases; unmatched bases: 9. Written as DNA, the CDR3 is TGCGCCAGCAGCTTGTGGCCCCCTAGCGGGCCCTCCTACGAGCAGTACTTC. Its protein product is CASSLWPPSGPSYEQYF. Based on the CDR3 plus reference TRBV5-1 and TRBJ2-7, the full variable domain is KAGVTQTPRYLIKTRGQQVTLSCSPISGHRSVSWYQQTPGQGLQFLFEYFSETQRNKGNFPGRFSGRQFSNSRSEMNVSTLELGDSALYLCASSLWPPSGPSYEQYFGPGTRLTVT.

The chain combines TRBV5-1 with TRBJ2-2, with D tentatively TRBD1 (6 bases). Germline CDR1 and CDR2: SGHRS and YFSETQ. The CDR3 consists of 15 residues. V was cut by 0 bases and J by 6 bases, with 12 bases left in between. DNA of the CDR3: TGCGCCAGCAGCTTGGCCCAGACAGGTCCCGGGGAGCTGTTTTTT. Amino acid sequence: CASSLAQTGPGELFF. The full variable domain, its missing parts supplied by reference TRBV5-1 and TRBJ2-2, is KAGVTQTPRYLIKTRGQQVTLSCSPISGHRSVSWYQQTPGQGLQFLFEYFSETQRNKGNFPGRFSGRQFSNSRSEMNVSTLELGDSALYLCASSLAQTGPGELFFGEGSRLTVL.

The chain is built from TRBV9 and TRBJ2-3; no reliable D call. V shed 3 bases and J shed 10 bases, with 18 bases lying between them. The germline gives CDR1 SGDLS, CDR2 YYNGEE. CDR3 size: 14 residues. CDR3 protein: CASSAPPALSAQYF. The CDR3 DNA follows: TGTGCCAGCAGCGCCCCTCCCGCGTTAAGCGCGCAGTATTTT. Together with reference TRBV9 and TRBJ2-3, the CDR3 gives the full variable domain: DSGVTQTPKHLITATGQRVTLRCSPRSGDLSVYWYQQSLDQGLQFLIQYYNGEERAKGNILERFSAQQFPDLHSELNLSSLELGDSALYFCASSAPPALSAQYFGPGTRLTVL.

The V gene is TRBV28, the J gene TRBJ1-5; D perhaps matches TRBD1 (5 bases). This CDR3 has 14 residues. V lost 10 bases to trimming and J lost 2 bases, with 15 bases between them. CDR1 is MDHEN, CDR2 SYDVKM, per germline. The CDR3: CATNGGFGNQPQHF. Here the CDR3 DNA reads TGTGCCACCAACGGGGGGTTTGGCAATCAGCCCCAGCATTTT.

The chain links TRBV4-2 to TRBJ1-1; no clear D gene. The CDR3 has 18 residues. Germline assignment: CDR1 LGHNA and CDR2 YNFKEQ. Trimming shortened V by 1 base and J by 0 bases, and 18 bases separated the two germline ends. This chain's CDR3 is CASSQGSIRETMNTEAFF. The CDR3 coding sequence is TGTGCCAGCAGCCAAGGGAGCATCCGTGAGACCATGAACACTGAAGCTTTCTTT.

This clone was found once. The chain employs TRBV4-2 and TRBJ2-3; 7 nucleotides agree with TRBD1. The CDR3 length is 15 residues. The germline gives CDR1 LGHNA, CDR2 YNFKEQ. V shed 3 bases, J shed 7 bases, and the junction held 10 bases outside the gene matches. This CDR3 is CASSQEGTVSYTQYF. DNA for the CDR3: TGTGCCAGCAGCCAGGAAGGGACAGTATCCTATACGCAGTATTTT.

The genes are TRBV19 and TRBJ1-5; D call uncertain. The CDR3 has 13 residues. V lost 3 bases and J lost 6, with 9 bases in between. CDR1 and CDR2 from the germline V gene are LNHDA and SQIVND (reference sequence). The DNA for the CDR3 is TGTGCCAGTAGTATGAGAGGTACTCAGCCCCAGCATTTT. Encoded protein: CASSMRGTQPQHF.